Below, 9 T cell receptor beta chains from the same sample are listed, as sequenced in a study of T cells in localized non-small cell lung cancer. The protocol was immunoSEQ multiplex PCR, while the TCRdb copy is restricted to in-frame clones and leaves out a portion. The sample lists some 50,000 clones; around 87% were seen once. This specimen consisted of PBMCs, obtained before any cancer treatment. The receptors were gathered from a female donor with stage II lung adenocarcinoma.

Concerning this clone itself: Different DNA sequences within this sample yield the same CDR3. V gene TRBV2 combines with J gene TRBJ1-5; TRBD1 matches at 11 bases. Trimming removed 6 bases from V and 6 bases from J; junction bases left unmatched: 1. Germline assignment: CDR1 SNHLY and CDR2 FYNNEI. CDR3 length equals 13 residues. CDR3 nucleotides: TGTGCCAGCAGGGGGACAGGGGGTCAGCCCCAGCATTTT. Translated: CASRGTGGQPQHF.

The V and J genes are TRBV23-1 and TRBJ2-3; 10 positions match TRBD2. TRBV23-1 belongs to the ORF category, with a function that is uncertain. The junction had 19 bases not matched to a gene; V was cut back by 4 bases and J by 3 bases. The CDR3 sequence is 20 residues long. CDR3 nucleotide sequence: TGCGCCAGCAGTCCCCGTGGTAGCGGGGGGCTCCGGGCGAATACAGATACGCAGTATTTT. Translated, it gives CASSPRGSGGLRANTDTQYF.

The rearrangement uses TRBV5-6 and TRBJ1-2, with D unresolved. The length of the CDR3 is 15 residues. CDR1 and CDR2 from the germline V gene are SGHDT and YYEEEE. The V end lost 0 bases, the J end lost 8 bases, and 17 bases lay between the germline ends. The chain's CDR3 is CASSLDGRDYTGYTF. Written as DNA, the CDR3 is TGTGCCAGCAGCTTGGATGGAAGAGACTACACAGGCTACACCTTC.

This clone was picked up one time. V is TRBV10-3 and J is TRBJ1-2; 9 bases are a match to TRBD1. The ends lost 0 bases at V and 11 bases at J; junction bases unmatched: 13. Germline CDR1 ENHRY, CDR2 SYGVKD. This CDR3 region has 16 residues. The CDR3 nucleotides are TGTGCCATCAGTGAGTCGAGGACAGGGGAATCCCCCGGGTACACCTTC. Translating it yields CAISESRTGESPGYTF.

The rearrangement uses TRBV7-6 and TRBJ2-5; 11 positions match TRBD2. CDR3 length: 15 amino acids. V was pared by 5 bases and J by 6 bases, with 8 bases of the junction left unmatched. Germline-derived CDR1 and CDR2 are SGHVS and FNYEAQ. The CDR3 region has the DNA TGTGCCAGCAGCCTCTATAGCGGGGGGGCCCAGACCCAGTACTTC. The encoded protein is CASSLYSGGAQTQYF.

V usage is TRBV7-9 and J usage is TRBJ1-2, with D hard to call. With 4 bases removed from V and 5 bases from J, the gap between germline ends came to 20 bases. The CDR3 spans 16 residues. Germline V gives CDR1 SEHNR, CDR2 FQNEAQ (reference sequence). The CDR3 nucleotides are TGTGCCAGCAGCTCCATTATAGTAGGGAGTTCTTATGGCTACACCTTC. It specifies CASSSIIVGSSYGYTF.

This chain links TRBV9 with TRBJ1-2; 7 bases align to TRBD1. Germline CDR1 and CDR2: SGDLS and YYNGEE. This CDR3 has 15 amino acids. Trimming took 3 bases from V and 8 from J; bases not matched to a gene: 13. The chain's CDR3 is CASSEAWGRGGGYTF. The CDR3 coding sequence is TGTGCCAGCAGCGAAGCCTGGGGCAGGGGGGGAGGCTACACCTTC.

The genes are TRBV30 and TRBJ1-1; D unclear. Germline CDR1 and CDR2: GTSNPN and SVGIG (reference sequence). Trimming left V 0 bases short and J 5 bases short, with 7 bases between. The CDR3 has 12 residues. The CDR3: CAWSVRVTEAFF. The CDR3 nucleotides read TGTGCCTGGAGTGTAAGGGTTACTGAAGCTTTCTTT.

The chain is built from TRBV5-1 and TRBJ2-2; D is perhaps TRBD1 (6 bases). The ends were cut back, 5 bases at V and 1 base at J, with 9 bases in the middle. This CDR3 is built from 14 residues. The V gene's germline CDR1 is SGHRS and CDR2 YFSETQ. CDR3 bases: TGCGCCAGCAGACCGGACAGGAACACCGGGGAGCTGTTTTTT. Protein sequence: CASRPDRNTGELFF.